The sequence of this T cell receptor (beta chain) was determined in a study of molecular identifiers for immune sequencing clone quantification (dated by TCRdb to 2017 to 2018). Study-level background: For a replicate experiment, RNA from approximately 20,000 or 100,000 naive CD8 T cells was divided into five aliquots, and four of the five aliquots were sequenced. The study was a methods study using CD8 T cells to benchmark molecular-identifier clustering-based TCR repertoire sequencing (MIDCIRS) and TCR RNA copy counting.

General conclusions and limits of the study: Without barcode sub-clustering, chimeric consensus sequences inflated TCR diversity; chimeras reached as high as 47%. Highly expanded clone sizes could be underestimated because identical TCR molecules may share a barcode. A single cell's worth of spiked-in Jurkat TCR RNA was reported detectable even among under 1.3 million naive CD8 T cells. Clones above 20 RNA copies held over 98% of molecules in CMV-specific effector cells but under 1% in naive cells. About three recovered TCR RNA copies per cell were obtained by modeling, versus approximately 9 by digital PCR, implying a capture efficiency of 25% to 35%. The naive libraries included spiked-in Jurkat TCR RNA (more than nine copies' worth), and this Jurkat TCR RNA is not part of the donor repertoire.

To note about this clonotype: It has no known antigen specificity. Base quality data are lacking; no much larger clone is found one base away.

Receptors were amplified or captured by PCR. The data were produced on an Illumina HiSeq 4000. Bulk TCR libraries were made following a previously described method, with the TCR primers given in Table S5. Purification of total RNA was performed with the Qiagen AllPrep DNA/RNA kit. Reads from multiple sequencing runs of the same library were pooled before analysis. On the authors' methods: Reads were retained only if the reads had an exact TCR constant sequence, and the retained reads were trimmed to 150 nt and grouped according to their 12-nt molecular barcodes. Reads in each barcode group were sub-clustered using a 15% Levenshtein threshold, and a quality-weighted consensus sequence was built for each RNA molecule. Non-functional sequences were excluded, and lower-count sequences lying one edit away from another sequence were also excluded. Based on fitting two negative binomial distributions, any barcode sub-cluster with under 20% of the maximum read count was discarded. The public reads were quality trimmed at Q25 with fastp and then assembled into clones with MiXCR by TCRdb, keeping productive beta chains. Entries are consolidated by CDR3 protein sequence, retaining the most common genes and DNA. These V and J calls derive from TCRdb rather than the authors' analysis. The sample has 63,000 or so distinct CDR3 sequences on record, 15% to 20% of them singletons. 1.3% to 1.5% of the sample comes from the top ten.

Libraries of naive CD8 T cells were built from approximately 20,000 to 1,000,000 sorted cells, with 10%, 30% or 50% of the purified RNA used. Naive CD8 T cells, defined as CD8+CD4-CCR7+CD45RA+, were FACS-sorted into RLT Plus buffer on a BD FACSAria II. To test detection sensitivity, Jurkat RNA equivalent to roughly eleven TCR copies was spiked into samples of about 19,000-1,100,000 naive CD8 T cells. Enrichment of CD8 T cells was done with RosetteSep CD8+ T Cell Enrichment Cocktail plus Ficoll-Paque, and ACK red cell lysis came afterward. V drops 2 bases and J drops 16 bases, leaving 32 bases in between. The germline V gene (reference sequence) sets CDR1 to DFQATT and CDR2 to SNEGSKA. The CDR3 runs 17 amino acids, cysteine and phenylalanine included. Only CDR3 DNA remains: 51 bases, in frame from the first base.

This sequence originates from a human donor in good health. Some libraries in this study had Jurkat cell RNA spiked in. This chain joins TRBV20-1 to TRBJ1-4; the D segment cannot be called with confidence. Specimen: naive CD8+ T cells from blood, with Jurkat cell RNA spiked in. In light of the paper, this sample's cell subset or site label describes: FACS-sorted CD8+CD4-CCR7+CD45RA+ naive T cells. The CDR3 protein: CSARKTRTEEEDERPFF. In nucleotide form, the sequence is TGCAGTGCTAGAAAGACAAGAACTGAGGAGGAAGACGAAAGACCGTTTTTT.